Below, one TCR beta chain is given with its context. The data derive from a study of blood T cell repertoires in COVID-19. On the study more broadly: PBMCs, B-cell-depleted T cells, or T cells provided the cDNA or gDNA that made up the material.

CDR1 and CDR2 from the germline V gene are LNHDA and SQIVND (reference sequence). The junction had 13 bases not matched to a gene; V was cut back by 6 bases and J by 6 bases. This CDR3 has 16 residues. Original methodology: For nucleated cells, counts were estimated from reference gene primer amplification. The assay was immunoSEQ multiplex PCR, and TCRdb's table has in-frame clones only and misses some. Clone size and V and J calls were adopted from that table, with D and trimming inferred from the DNA. Of 270,000 or so clones in the sample, approximately 92% were seen once. The sequence was collected from a woman between 40 and 55 years old who had recovered from COVID-19. J is TRBJ1-5 and V is TRBV19; 8 nucleotides align to TRBD1. The sample consisted of peripheral blood. CDR3 sequence (DNA): TGTGCCAGTAGGTTAAGGGTACAGGGGGTAAGTCAGCCCCAGCATTTT. Protein sequence: CASRLRVQGVSQPQHF.